The 7 T cell receptor beta chains given below trace back to one sample, sequenced in a study of PD-1 blockade in classical Hodgkin lymphoma. Each of the patients experienced relapse following autologous stem cell transplantation, and their brentuximab vedotin exposure differed. It was by magnetic negative selection that CD4+ T cells were purified from thawed PBMCs. TCRdb keeps only in-frame clones here, not all; method: immunoSEQ multiplex PCR. The repertoire holds about 8,500 clones, with approximately 84% as singletons. Here the sequenced sample was CD4+ T cells from blood, taken at baseline. These receptors came from a human donor with classical Hodgkin lymphoma.

The V call is TRBV6-1, the J call TRBJ2-2; D gene ambiguous. The CDR3 runs to 14 residues. V was pared by 7 bases and J by 3 bases, with 12 bases between. Germline V gene sequence: CDR1 MNHNS, CDR2 SASEGT. This CDR3 is CASTRADYTGELFF. CDR3 coding DNA: TGTGCCAGCACTAGGGCAGACTACACCGGGGAGCTGTTTTTT.

The genes are TRBV28 and TRBJ2-7, with a weak D call TRBD2 (5 bases). The CDR3 contains 15 residues. V lost 5 bases, J lost 0 bases, and 14 bases lay in between. Germline assignment: CDR1 MDHEN and CDR2 SYDVKM. DNA for the CDR3: TGTGCCAGCAGTCCCCCGGGGTTCAGCTCCTACGAGCAGTACTTC. Its protein is CASSPPGFSSYEQYF.

The chain links TRBV6-1 to TRBJ2-1; D is possibly TRBD2 (5 bases). The germline V gene has CDR1 MNHNS and CDR2 SASEGT. The V and J ends lost 0 bases and 6 bases respectively, with 9 bases between them. The CDR3 has 14 amino acids. Here the CDR3 DNA reads TGTGCCAGCAGTGAAGCTGGTGCGGGCAATGAGCAGTTCTTC. Translation: CASSEAGAGNEQFF.

This chain links TRBV30 with TRBJ1-3, with D perhaps matching TRBD1 (6 bases). V shed 0 bases and J shed 1 base, with 16 bases lying between them. The CDR3 runs 17 residues. Germline V lookup: CDR1 GTSNPN, CDR2 SVGIG (reference sequence). For the CDR3, the DNA is TGTGCCTGGAGTGTAAGGGGGGCAGGGACATCTGGAAACACCATATATTTT. Translating it yields CAWSVRGAGTSGNTIYF.

The V call is TRBV5-5, the J call TRBJ1-2, with D maybe TRBD1 (5 bases). The CDR3 sequence is 14 residues long. V was shortened by 0 bases and J by 2 bases, with 8 bases between the two germline ends. The V gene's germline CDR1 is SGHKS and CDR2 YYEKEE (reference sequence). This chain's CDR3 is CASSLAGGNYGYTF. The CDR3 bases are TGTGCCAGCAGCTTGGCTGGGGGGAACTATGGCTACACCTTC.

The rearrangement joins TRBV6-1 to TRBJ2-7; TRBD2 aligns across 7 bases. The CDR3 runs to 13 residues. Germline V gene lookup returns CDR1 MNHNS and CDR2 SASEGT. V was pared by 5 bases and J by 3 bases, with 4 bases of the junction left unmatched. The CDR3 sequence is CASSRAGNYEQYF. The CDR3, as DNA: TGTGCCAGCAGTCGAGCGGGAAACTACGAGCAGTACTTC.

The V gene is TRBV5-8, the J gene TRBJ1-3; D possibly corresponds to TRBD1 (5 bases). With 3 bases removed from V and 4 bases from J, the gap between germline ends came to 14 bases. The CDR3 covers 15 residues. Germline CDR1 reads SGHTS; CDR2 reads YDEGEE. CDR3 in DNA: TGTGCCAGCAGCTCGCTTCAGGGATCGGGAAACACCATATATTTT. Protein product: CASSSLQGSGNTIYF.